The rows below give T cell receptor beta chains drawn from one sample of a study of blood T cell repertoires in COVID-19. TCRdb's copy holds only in-frame clones and misses some; the assay was immunoSEQ multiplex PCR. The sample carries around 480,000 clones, 87% recorded once. Material: PBMCs or T cells enriched from blood (not recorded which). Receptors originate from a woman between 18 and 29 years old who had recovered from COVID-19. Both conserved end residues are trimmed from each CDR3. Size is stated for part of the rows, as once, few or many counts, or as a class when the clone is expanded.

TRBV7-2,-,TRBJ1-2,ASSTGVSNYGYT
TRBV25-1,-,TRBJ2-3,ASSEHGTGSDTQY
TRBV7-9,-,TRBJ1-2,ASSFTGSRDGYT
TRBV12-3/TRBV12-4,-,TRBJ2-5,ASTSGWGKTQY
TRBV4-1,-,TRBJ2-1,ASSQGRTSGGASSNEQF
TRBV5-6,once,TRBJ1-2,ASSSISFSAGGYT
TRBV6-5,-,TRBJ1-2,ASSYRTGAVYGYT
TRBV28,-,TRBJ1-2,ASSSNGPLFGGYT
TRBV2,-,TRBJ2-5,ASSSGTTKGTQY
TRBV5-1,once,TRBJ1-1,ASSRTGGMNTEAF
TRBV2,once,TRBJ2-1,ASNYGGGIYNEQF
TRBV20-1,-,TRBJ1-2,SASPREGLYRGGYT
TRBV24-1,-,TRBJ2-6,ATSDPRDSYSGANVLT
TRBV2,-,TRBJ1-2,ASSPGTGLNYGYT
TRBV30,-,TRBJ1-4,AWGSRTNEKLF
TRBV4-1,few,TRBJ2-1,ASSQVDMGLARDEQF
TRBV2,once,TRBJ1-3,ASSESSNNPIY
TRBV3-1/TRBV3-2,few,TRBJ2-2,ASSQDSYSGELF
TRBV30,-,TRBJ1-5,AWSGGDQPQH
TRBV5-4,-,TRBJ2-3,ASSPPGTGVSTDTQY
TRBV19,-,TRBJ1-2,ASSLTGYNYGYT
TRBV2,-,TRBJ1-1,ASLRRENTEAF